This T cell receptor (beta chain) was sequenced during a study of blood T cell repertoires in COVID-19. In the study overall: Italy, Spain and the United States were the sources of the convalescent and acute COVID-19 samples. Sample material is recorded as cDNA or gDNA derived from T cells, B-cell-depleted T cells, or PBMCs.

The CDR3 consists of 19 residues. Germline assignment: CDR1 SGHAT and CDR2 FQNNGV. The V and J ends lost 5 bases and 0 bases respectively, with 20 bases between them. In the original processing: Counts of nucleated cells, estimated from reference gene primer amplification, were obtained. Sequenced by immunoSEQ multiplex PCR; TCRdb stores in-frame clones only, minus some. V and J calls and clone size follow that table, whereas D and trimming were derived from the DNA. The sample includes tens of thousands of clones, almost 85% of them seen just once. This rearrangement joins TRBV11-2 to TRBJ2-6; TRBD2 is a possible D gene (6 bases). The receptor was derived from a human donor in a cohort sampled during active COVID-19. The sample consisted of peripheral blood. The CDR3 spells CASSHYLGTHSSGANVLTF. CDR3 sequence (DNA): TGTGCCAGCAGCCATTACCTGGGGACTCACAGCTCTGGGGCCAACGTCCTGACTTTC.